The 22 T cell receptor beta chains in this list originate from one sample, sequenced in a study of human T cells and chemical hapten exposure. The library tagged each cDNA molecule with unique molecular identifiers. TCRdb passed the reads through MiXCR, listing each CDR3 protein once. The sample carries about 120,000 distinct CDR3 sequences, approximately 9.3% recorded once. The total RNA was obtained from whole blood that was not fractionated. Material: whole blood. Receptors were obtained from a human donor in good health. Some clones in this sample may be carry-over from other donors' samples.

This clonotype was seen more than once but under ten times. The chain has TRBV28 and TRBJ2-3; 7 bases are a match to TRBD1. This CDR3 has 14 amino acids. Germline V gene lookup returns CDR1 MDHEN and CDR2 SYDVKM. V lost 5 bases to trimming and J lost 0 bases; unmatched junction nucleotides: 2. The CDR3 coding sequence is TGTGCCAGCAGTCGACAGGGCAGCACAGATACGCAGTATTTT. It yields the protein CASSRQGSTDTQYF.

There are many counts of this clonotype. The CDR3 sequence is CASSSTGTGVTEAFF. In DNA form, the CDR3 reads TGTGCCAGCAGTTCCACCGGGACAGGGGTCACTGAAGCTTTCTTT. The V call is TRBV6-2 or TRBV6-3, the J call TRBJ1-1; the match to TRBD1 covers 10 bases. The V gene's germline CDR1 is MNHEY and CDR2 SVGEGT. V trimming: 4 bases; J trimming: 4 bases; junction bases outside the gene matches: 6. This CDR3 has 15 amino acids.

Only a few counts were recorded for this clonotype. The chain joins TRBV19 to TRBJ2-7; tentatively, D is TRBD1 (6 bases). The CDR3 sequence is 13 residues long. Trimming removed 7 bases at V and 2 bases at J, with 12 bases between. In germline, CDR1 is LNHDA, CDR2 SQIVND (reference sequence). This CDR3 is CASMEQGTYEQYF. CDR3 DNA: TGTGCCAGTATGGAGCAGGGGACCTACGAGCAGTACTTC. Looking up the rest from reference TRBV19 and TRBJ2-7 gives the full variable domain: DGGITQSPKYLFRKEGQNVTLSCEQNLNHDAMYWYRQDPGQGLRLIYYSQIVNDFQKGDIAEGYSVSREKKESFPLTVTSAQKNPTAFYLCASMEQGTYEQYFGPGTRLTVT.

This clonotype was picked up many times. This CDR3 reads CASSFGPGRADGEQFF. The CDR3 DNA reads as TGTGCCAGCAGCTTTGGCCCGGGGAGGGCTGATGGGGAGCAGTTCTTC. V and J are TRBV12-3 or TRBV12-4 and TRBJ2-1; 7 bases map to TRBD2. The J segment lost 10 bases and the V segment lost 6 bases, leaving 18 bases of the junction unmatched. The CDR3 totals 16 residues.

This clonotype showed up just a few times. The rearrangement links TRBV4-1 to TRBJ2-7; no clear D. CDR1 is MGHRA, CDR2 YSYEKL, per germline. The V and J ends lost 0 bases and 2 bases respectively, with 11 bases between them. This CDR3 has 15 amino acids. In DNA form, the CDR3 reads TGCGCCAGCAGCCAAGAGCAGATGGGAACCTACGAGCAGTACTTC. Its translation: CASSQEQMGTYEQYF.

This clonotype was seen many times. This chain connects TRBV9 to TRBJ2-7, with D possibly being TRBD1 or TRBD2 (5 bases each). The CDR3 is 13 residues long. Germline CDR1 is SGDLS and CDR2 is YYNGEE. V lost 2 bases and J lost 3, with 9 bases in between. The CDR3 DNA follows: TGTGCCAGCAGCGTCCGGGACGGCTACGAGCAGTACTTC. It yields the protein CASSVRDGYEQYF. Supplemented by reference TRBV9 and TRBJ2-7, the full variable domain reads DSGVTQTPKHLITATGQRVTLRCSPRSGDLSVYWYQQSLDQGLQFLIQYYNGEERAKGNILERFSAQQFPDLHSELNLSSLELGDSALYFCASSVRDGYEQYFGPGTRLTVT.

This clonotype was counted ten times or more. The CDR3 coding sequence is TGTGCCAGCAGCAAAGGGACCCGCACTGAAGCTTTCTTT. Translating it yields CASSKGTRTEAFF. The rearrangement joins TRBV21-1 to TRBJ1-1. TRBV21-1 has pseudogene status. This CDR3 has 13 amino acids.

This chain's CDR3 is CAWRRGYTDTQYF. As DNA, the CDR3 is TGTGCCTGGCGGCGAGGGTACACAGATACGCAGTATTTT. The chain carries TRBV30 and TRBJ2-3; a possible D gene is TRBD2 (5 bases). Trimming left V 5 bases short and J 2 bases short, with 11 bases between. CDR1 is GTSNPN, CDR2 SVGIG, per germline (reference sequence). This CDR3 has 13 amino acids.

This clonotype was recorded many times. The genes are TRBV27 and TRBJ1-2; 10 bases map to TRBD1. The CDR3 is made up of 16 amino acids. Germline CDR1 MNHEY, CDR2 SMNVEV (reference sequence). V lost 3 bases and J lost 3; bases outside the gene matches: 7. The CDR3 loop reads CASSLGFGTGDYGYTF. DNA of the CDR3: TGTGCCAGCAGTTTGGGATTCGGGACAGGGGACTATGGCTACACCTTC.

Only a few counts were recorded for this clonotype. The chain carries TRBV11-2 and TRBJ1-6; 8 nucleotides match TRBD1. The length of the CDR3 is 16 residues. In germline, CDR1 is SGHAT, CDR2 FQNNGV. Unmatched junction bases numbered 6, after V lost 0 bases and J lost 8 bases. The chain's CDR3 is CASSLESTGGYSPLHF. The CDR3 region has the DNA TGTGCCAGCAGCTTAGAATCTACAGGGGGATATTCACCCCTCCACTTT.

This clonotype was detected many times. This chain connects TRBV12-3 or TRBV12-4 to TRBJ2-7; 11 bases fit TRBD2. Trimming took 5 bases from V and 7 from J; bases not matched to a gene: 7. The CDR3 spans 14 residues. This chain's CDR3 is CASSTSGRGSEQYF. The CDR3, as DNA: TGTGCCAGCAGTACTAGCGGGAGAGGGAGTGAGCAGTACTTC.

This clonotype was seen a few times. V gene TRBV9 combines with J gene TRBJ2-1, with 7 nucleotides matching TRBD1. CDR3 length: 13 amino acids. Germline V gene data show CDR1 as SGDLS and CDR2 as YYNGEE. The V gene end was trimmed by 4 bases and the J gene end by 4 bases; junction bases not matched to a gene: 2. Here the CDR3 DNA reads TGTGCCAGCAGCCGACAGGGTTACAATGAGCAGTTCTTC. Protein: CASSRQGYNEQFF.

This clonotype has more than one count but fewer than ten. This chain connects TRBV29-1 to TRBJ2-7; TRBD1 is a possible D gene (5 bases). The ends were cut back, 0 bases at V and 3 bases at J, with 12 bases in the middle. Germline V lookup: CDR1 SQVTM, CDR2 ANQGSEA. The CDR3 sequence is 14 residues long. The DNA for the CDR3 is TGCAGCGTTGAAGAACGGGCAGGGTTCTACGAGCAGTACTTC. This gives the protein CSVEERAGFYEQYF.

The rearrangement joins TRBV4-3 to TRBJ2-3, with D possibly TRBD1 on 5 matching bases. This CDR3 spans 19 amino acids. The germline V and J ends were trimmed by 1 base and 1 base, with 21 bases remaining between them. Germline assignment: CDR1 LGHNA and CDR2 YSLEER. CDR3 in amino acids: CASSQGPKGQGLGTDTQYF. The DNA of the CDR3 is TGCGCCAGCAGCCAAGGGCCAAAGGGGCAGGGCCTTGGCACAGATACGCAGTATTTT.

This clonotype was detected a few times. J is TRBJ1-2 and V is TRBV6-2 or TRBV6-3; D uncertain. The CDR3 spans 16 residues. Trimming stripped 6 bases from V and 8 bases from J, with 25 bases between. CDR1 and CDR2 from the germline V gene are MNHEY and SVGEGT. CDR3: CASSRPPSRILGGYTF. In nucleotides, the CDR3 is TGTGCCAGCAGCCGCCCCCCGTCCAGGATCCTCGGAGGCTACACCTTC.

This clonotype was seen many times. This chain links TRBV29-1 with TRBJ2-7, with D perhaps matching TRBD1 or TRBD2 (5 bases each). This CDR3 has 13 residues. Germline CDR1 is SQVTM and CDR2 is ANQGSEA. V lost 6 bases and J lost 2, with 14 bases in between. CDR3 nucleotide sequence: TGCAGCGTAAAGGGGACCCTGACCTACGAGCAGTACTTC. The encoded protein is CSVKGTLTYEQYF.

This clonotype was counted at least ten times. V is TRBV6-2 or TRBV6-3 and J is TRBJ1-1; 7 positions match TRBD1. V lost 2 bases to trimming and J lost 3 bases; unmatched junction nucleotides: 12. Per the germline V gene, CDR1 is MNHEY and CDR2 is SVGEGT. The length of the CDR3 is 17 residues. The CDR3 bases are TGTGCCAGCAGTTACCCCCGACAGGGAATATCCTACACTGAAGCTTTCTTT. Amino acid sequence: CASSYPRQGISYTEAFF.

This clonotype was picked up many times. J is TRBJ1-1 and V is TRBV15, with no clear D. V lost 5 bases, J lost 1 base, and 11 bases lay in between. Germline V gene sequence: CDR1 LNHNV, CDR2 YYDKDF (reference sequence). The CDR3 runs 14 residues. CDR3 loop: CATSGSKGNTEAFF. DNA for the CDR3: TGTGCCACCAGCGGGTCCAAGGGGAACACTGAAGCTTTCTTT.

This chain links TRBV20-1 with TRBJ2-5; a weak D match, TRBD1 (5 bases). V lost 0 bases, J lost 0 bases, and 8 bases lay in between. The germline gives CDR1 DFQATT, CDR2 SNEGSKA (reference sequence). The CDR3 totals 14 residues. CDR3 DNA sequence: TGCAGTGCTAGAGAAAGACAGTACCAAGAGACCCAGTACTTC. It is translated as CSARERQYQETQYF.

This clonotype was counted a few times. The gene calls are TRBV29-1 and TRBJ1-2, with D perhaps TRBD1 (5 bases). Trimming left V 0 bases short and J 5 bases short, with 10 bases between. The CDR3 totals 13 residues. Per germline, CDR1 SQVTM and CDR2 ANQGSEA. DNA of the CDR3: TGCAGCGTTGAAGATACCGGGGGTTATGGCTACACCTTC. Residues: CSVEDTGGYGYTF.

The sample holds many counts of this clonotype. This chain links TRBV12-3 or TRBV12-4 with TRBJ1-3; D remains ambiguous. This CDR3 has 15 amino acids. V was trimmed by 4 bases and J by 0 bases, leaving 10 bases between them. The CDR3 sequence: CASSSSTYSGNTIYF. CDR3 sequence (DNA): TGTGCCAGCAGTTCCAGTACCTACTCTGGAAACACCATATATTTT.

The CDR3 region has the DNA TGCAGTGCTGGGACTGATGAGCAGTTCTTC. As protein: CSAGTDEQFF. The rearrangement uses TRBV20-1 and TRBJ2-1; TRBD2 is a possible D gene (6 bases). Trimming cost V 5 bases and J 8 bases, with 7 bases left between them. This CDR3 spans 10 amino acids. Germline CDR1 and CDR2: DFQATT and SNEGSKA (reference sequence).